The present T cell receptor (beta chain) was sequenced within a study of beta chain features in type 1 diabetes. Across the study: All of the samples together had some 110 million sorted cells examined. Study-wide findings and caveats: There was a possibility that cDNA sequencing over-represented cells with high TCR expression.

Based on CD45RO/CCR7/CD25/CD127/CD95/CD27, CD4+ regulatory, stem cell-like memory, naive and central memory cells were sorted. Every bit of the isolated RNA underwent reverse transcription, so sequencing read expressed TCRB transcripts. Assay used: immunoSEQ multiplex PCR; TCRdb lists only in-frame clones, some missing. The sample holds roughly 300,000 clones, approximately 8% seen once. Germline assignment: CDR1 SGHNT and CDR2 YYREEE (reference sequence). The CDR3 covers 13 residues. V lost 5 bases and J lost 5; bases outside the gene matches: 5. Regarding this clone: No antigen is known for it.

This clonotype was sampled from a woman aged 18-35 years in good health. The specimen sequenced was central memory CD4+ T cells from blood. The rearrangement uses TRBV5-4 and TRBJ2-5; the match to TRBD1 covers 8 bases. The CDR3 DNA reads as TGTGCCAGCAGACGGACAGGGAGCGAGACCCAGTACTTC. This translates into CASRRTGSETQYF.